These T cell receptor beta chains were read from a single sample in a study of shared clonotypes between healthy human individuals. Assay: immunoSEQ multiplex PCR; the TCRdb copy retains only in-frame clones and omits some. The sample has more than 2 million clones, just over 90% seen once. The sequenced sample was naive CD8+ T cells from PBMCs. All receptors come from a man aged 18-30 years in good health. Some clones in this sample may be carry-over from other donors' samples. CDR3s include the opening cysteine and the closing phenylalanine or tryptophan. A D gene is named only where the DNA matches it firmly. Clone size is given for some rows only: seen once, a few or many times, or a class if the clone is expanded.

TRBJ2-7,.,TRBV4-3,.,CASSQDRRGYEQYF,TGCGCCAGCAGCCAAGATCGTCGCGGCTACGAGCAGTACTTC
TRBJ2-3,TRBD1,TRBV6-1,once,CASSDPPTGLGTQYF,TGTGCCAGCAGTGACCCACCGACAGGGCTGGGTACGCAGTATTTT
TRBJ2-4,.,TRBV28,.,CASSLNQGLAKNIQYF,TGTGCCAGCAGTCTTAACCAGGGGTTAGCCAAAAACATTCAGTACTTC
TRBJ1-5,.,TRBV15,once,CATSPGGVGNQPQHF,TGTGCCACCAGCCCCGGAGGGGTGGGGAATCAGCCCCAGCATTTT
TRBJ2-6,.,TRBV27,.,CASSLSAGAGANVLTF,TGTGCCAGCAGTTTATCGGCTGGGGCTGGGGCCAACGTCCTGACTTTC
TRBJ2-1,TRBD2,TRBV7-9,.,CASSNRLAGDNEQFF,TGTGCCAGCAGCAACCGACTAGCGGGAGACAATGAGCAGTTCTTC
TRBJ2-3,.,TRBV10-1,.,CASSESVTDTQYF,TGCGCCAGCAGTGAGTCCGTCACAGATACGCAGTATTTT
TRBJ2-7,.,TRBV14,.,CASSPRRGEGPYEQYF,TGTGCCAGCAGCCCCCGCAGGGGAGAGGGACCCTACGAGCAGTACTTC
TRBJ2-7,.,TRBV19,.,CASSISGYSYEQYF,TGTGCCAGTAGTATAAGCGGGTACTCCTACGAGCAGTACTTC
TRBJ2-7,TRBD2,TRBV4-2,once,CASSPLAGGPGEQYF,TGTGCCAGCAGCCCTTTAGCGGGAGGGCCAGGCGAGCAGTACTTC
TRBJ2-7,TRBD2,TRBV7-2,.,CASSLGGRRPYEQYF,TGTGCCAGCAGCTTAGGCGGGAGGCGTCCCTACGAGCAGTACTTC
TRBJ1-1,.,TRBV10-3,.,CAISERRDLNTEAFF,TGTGCCATCAGTGAGAGGCGGGACTTGAACACTGAAGCTTTCTTT
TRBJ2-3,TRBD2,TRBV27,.,CASSPSSGEFTDTQYF,TGTGCCAGCAGTCCGTCTAGCGGGGAGTTCACAGATACGCAGTATTTT
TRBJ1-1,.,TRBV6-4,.,CASSLKVGAEAFF,TGTGCCAGCAGTCTCAAGGTTGGAGCTGAAGCTTTCTTT
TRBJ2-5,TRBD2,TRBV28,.,CASSLMPRLAGGPRLETQYF,TGTGCCAGCAGTCTAATGCCCCGACTAGCGGGAGGGCCCCGTTTGGAGACCCAGTACTTC
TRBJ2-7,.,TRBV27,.,CASSPSTGHVAYEQYF,TGTGCCAGCAGTCCATCGACAGGACACGTAGCCTACGAGCAGTACTTC
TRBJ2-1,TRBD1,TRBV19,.,CASSRDRGSSYNEQFF,TGTGCCAGTAGTAGGGACAGGGGGAGCTCCTACAATGAGCAGTTCTTC
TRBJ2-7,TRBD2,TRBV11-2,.,CASSSTGLAGDEQYF,TGTGCCAGCAGCTCAACGGGACTAGCGGGAGACGAGCAGTACTTC
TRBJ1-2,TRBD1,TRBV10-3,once,CAISPGTGANYGYTF,TGTGCCATCAGTCCCGGGACAGGAGCTAACTATGGCTACACCTTC
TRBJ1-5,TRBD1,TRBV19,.,CASSTHTGGSQPQHF,TGTGCCAGTAGCACACATACAGGGGGCTCTCAGCCCCAGCATTTT
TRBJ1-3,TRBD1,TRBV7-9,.,CASSSHSTGVDGTIYF,TGTGCCAGCAGCTCTCATTCGACAGGGGTGGATGGGACCATATATTTT
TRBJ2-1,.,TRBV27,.,CASGSSYNEQFF,TGTGCCAGCGGGAGCTCCTACAATGAGCAGTTCTTC
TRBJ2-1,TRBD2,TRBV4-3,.,CASSQDWREGSSEQFF,TGCGCCAGCAGCCAAGATTGGCGGGAGGGGTCGTCTGAGCAGTTCTTC
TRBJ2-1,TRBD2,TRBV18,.,CASSLTGLAGDEQFF,TGTGCCAGCTCACTCACCGGACTAGCGGGAGATGAGCAGTTCTTC
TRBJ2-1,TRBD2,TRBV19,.,CASSSASGIFNEQFF,TGTGCCAGTAGTAGCGCTAGCGGGATTTTCAATGAGCAGTTCTTC
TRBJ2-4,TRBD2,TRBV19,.,CASSISRLAGNIQYF,TGTGCCAGTAGTATTTCAAGACTAGCGGGGAACATTCAGTACTTC
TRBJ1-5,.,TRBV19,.,CASSARGQPQHF,TGTGCCAGTAGTGCAAGGGGGCAGCCCCAGCATTTT
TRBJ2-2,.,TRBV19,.,CASSITSGFLGELFF,TGTGCCAGTAGTATAACCAGCGGGTTTTTGGGGGAGCTGTTTTTT
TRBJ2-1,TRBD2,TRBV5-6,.,CASSSLADPDPNEQFF,TGTGCCAGCAGCTCCCTAGCGGACCCCGATCCCAATGAGCAGTTCTTC
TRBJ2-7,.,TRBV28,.,CASRGGYEQYF,TGTGCCAGCCGTGGGGGCTACGAGCAGTACTTC
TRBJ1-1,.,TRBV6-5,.,CASSPRGFAEAFF,TGTGCCAGCAGTCCCCGAGGGTTTGCTGAAGCTTTCTTT
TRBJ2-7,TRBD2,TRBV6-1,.,CASRGLAGGIEQYF,TGTGCCAGCAGGGGACTAGCGGGAGGGATCGAGCAGTACTTC
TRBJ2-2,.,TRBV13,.,CASSPDLRANTGELFF,TGTGCCAGCAGCCCCGACTTGAGGGCGAACACCGGGGAGCTGTTTTTT
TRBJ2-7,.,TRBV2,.,CASLVGGGSVIYEQYF,TGTGCCAGTCTTGTGGGAGGGGGTAGTGTCATCTACGAGCAGTACTTC
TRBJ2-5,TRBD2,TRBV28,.,CASSPPGGQETQYF,TGTGCCAGCAGTCCTCCGGGGGGGCAGGAGACCCAGTACTTC
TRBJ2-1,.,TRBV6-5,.,CASSPSVRIYNEQFF,TGTGCCAGCAGTCCTAGCGTTCGCATCTACAATGAGCAGTTCTTC
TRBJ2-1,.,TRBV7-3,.,CASSVPLMNEQFF,TGTGCCAGCAGCGTCCCACTCATGAATGAGCAGTTCTTC
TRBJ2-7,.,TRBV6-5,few,CASSSLRRYEQYF,TGTGCCAGCAGTTCTTTAAGGAGGTACGAGCAGTACTTC
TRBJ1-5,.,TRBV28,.,CASRPSQSRSNQPQHF,TGTGCCAGCAGACCTTCCCAATCCCGGAGCAATCAGCCCCAGCATTTT
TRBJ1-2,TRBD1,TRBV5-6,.,CASSEQGAAYGYTF,TGTGCCAGCAGCGAACAGGGGGCGGCCTATGGCTACACCTTC
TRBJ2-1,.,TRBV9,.,CASSVGQSSEQFF,TGTGCCAGCAGCGTAGGGCAGTCCAGTGAGCAGTTCTTC
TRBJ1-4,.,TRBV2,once,CASSTTGLNEKLFF,TGTGCCAGCAGTACAACAGGGCTTAATGAAAAACTGTTTTTT
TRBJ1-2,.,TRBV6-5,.,CASSYSKKVVHGYTF,TGTGCCAGCAGTTACTCCAAGAAGGTCGTCCATGGCTACACCTTC
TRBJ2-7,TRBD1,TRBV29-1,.,CSVGVRDRSYEQYF,TGCAGCGTTGGGGTCCGGGACAGGTCCTACGAGCAGTACTTC
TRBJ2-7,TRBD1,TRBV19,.,CASSIRTGTYEQYF,TGTGCCAGTAGTATCCGGACAGGGACCTACGAGCAGTACTTC
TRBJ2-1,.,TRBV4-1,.,CASSQDPSNEQFF,TGCGCCAGCAGCCAAGACCCGTCCAATGAGCAGTTCTTC
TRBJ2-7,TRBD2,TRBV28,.,CASSRQREEINEQYF,TGTGCCAGCAGCCGCCAGCGGGAGGAAATCAACGAGCAGTACTTC
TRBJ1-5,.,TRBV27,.,CASSPWARGRYQPQHF,TGTGCCAGCAGTCCGTGGGCCCGGGGGAGATATCAGCCCCAGCATTTT
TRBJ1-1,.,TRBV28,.,CASSLTRANTEAFF,TGTGCCAGCAGTTTGACGAGGGCAAACACTGAAGCTTTCTTT
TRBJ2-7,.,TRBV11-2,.,CASSFHGSPSYEQYF,TGTGCCAGCAGCTTCCACGGGAGCCCCTCCTACGAGCAGTACTTC
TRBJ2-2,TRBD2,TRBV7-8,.,CASSSGTSGRWYTGELFF,TGTGCCAGCAGCTCTGGGACTAGCGGGAGGTGGTACACCGGGGAGCTGTTTTTT
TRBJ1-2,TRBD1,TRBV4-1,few,CASSHSGGANYGYTF,TGCGCCAGCAGCCATTCAGGGGGAGCGAACTATGGCTACACCTTC
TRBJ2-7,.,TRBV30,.,CAGIKGYEQYF,TGTGCCGGGATAAAGGGGTACGAGCAGTACTTC
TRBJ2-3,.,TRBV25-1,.,CASSEYGGYTDTQYF,TGTGCCAGCAGTGAATATGGGGGCTACACAGATACGCAGTATTTT
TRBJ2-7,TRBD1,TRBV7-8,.,CASSSTGGWAYEQYF,TGTGCCAGCAGCTCAACAGGGGGCTGGGCCTACGAGCAGTACTTC
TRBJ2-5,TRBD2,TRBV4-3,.,CASSQGTSGRIGAETQYF,TGCGCCAGCAGCCAAGGGACTAGCGGGAGGATTGGGGCAGAGACCCAGTACTTC
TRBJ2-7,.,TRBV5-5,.,CASTRATGSSYEQYF,TGTGCCAGCACCCGGGCTACGGGAAGCTCCTACGAGCAGTACTTC